One sample yielded the 24 T cell receptor beta chains listed below, sequenced in a study of blood T cell repertoires in COVID-19. Generated by immunoSEQ multiplex PCR, the TCRdb table keeps only in-frame clones and is missing some. The sample has 95,000 or so clones; 81% are singletons. The sequenced sample consisted of peripheral blood. These receptors all stem from a man older than 75 with COVID-19, enrolled during active disease.

This clone was counted between two and nine times. The gene calls are TRBV28 and TRBJ1-4; 8 bases fit TRBD1. In germline, CDR1 is MDHEN, CDR2 SYDVKM. V lost 5 bases and J lost 5; bases outside the gene matches: 7. This CDR3 is 15 amino acids long. CDR3 region: CASSPYRGVNEKLFF. The CDR3 DNA reads as TGTGCCAGCAGTCCCTACAGGGGGGTAAATGAAAAACTGTTTTTT.

The chain links TRBV6-6 to TRBJ1-5, with 9 bases fitting TRBD1. The CDR3 has 15 amino acids. Germline CDR1 MNHNY, CDR2 SVGAGI (reference sequence). V trimming: 4 bases; J trimming: 6 bases; junction bases outside the gene matches: 7. Here the CDR3 reads CASSFTGGRVQPQHF. The CDR3 nucleotides are TGTGCCAGCAGTTTCACAGGGGGCCGGGTTCAGCCCCAGCATTTT.

CDR3 region: CASTPLGDREMNTGELFF. CDR3 DNA sequence: TGCGCCAGCACCCCTTTGGGGGACAGGGAGATGAACACCGGGGAGCTGTTTTTT. This chain uses TRBV23-1 with TRBJ2-2; TRBD1 matches at 9 bases. TRBV23-1 is an ORF; its function is uncertain. The ends lost 7 bases at V and 1 base at J; junction bases unmatched: 13. The CDR3 length is 18 residues.

By share, this clone counts as medium-sized. The chain uses TRBV5-6 and TRBJ2-1, with a possible D match to TRBD2 (5 bases). CDR3 length: 13 residues. CDR1 and CDR2 (germline): SGHDT, YYEEEE. Deletions cut 3 bases from V and 4 bases from J, with 8 bases between. The CDR3 coding sequence is TGTGCCAGCAGCTCGGACTTATACAATGAGCAGTTCTTC. Translated, it gives CASSSDLYNEQFF.

V gene TRBV2 combines with J gene TRBJ1-2, with 7 nucleotides matching TRBD1. Germline V gene data show CDR1 as SNHLY and CDR2 as FYNNEI. V dropped 0 bases and J dropped 4; count of bases not matched to a gene: 5. The CDR3 extends over 15 amino acids. CDR3 coding DNA: TGTGCCAGCAGTGAAGCGCTAGCAGGGGGCTATGGCTACACCTTC. Protein sequence: CASSEALAGGYGYTF.

This clone was seen only once. The chain carries TRBV7-6 and TRBJ2-5; 10 nucleotides match TRBD1. Losses at the gene ends were 3 bases for V and 5 bases for J; bases not matched to a gene: 6. CDR1 and CDR2 from the germline V gene are SGHVS and FNYEAQ. This CDR3 has 15 amino acids. The DNA for the CDR3 is TGTGCCAGCAGCTTCCCGGGACAGGGGAGGGAGACCCAGTACTTC. This encodes CASSFPGQGRETQYF.

The chain combines TRBV4-2 with TRBJ1-2, with 9 bases aligning to TRBD1. Germline assignment: CDR1 LGHNA and CDR2 YNFKEQ. This CDR3 contains 14 residues. V lost 3 bases and J lost 4; bases outside the gene matches: 3. CDR3 protein: CASSQGDRVYGYTF. The CDR3, as DNA: TGTGCCAGCAGCCAGGGGGACAGGGTCTATGGCTACACCTTC.

This clone was observed a single time. V is TRBV5-3 and J is TRBJ2-1; 11 bases fit TRBD2. TRBV5-3 is placed among ORFs of uncertain function. The CDR3 consists of 15 residues. V lost 2 bases to trimming and J lost 7 bases; unmatched junction nucleotides: 5. DNA of the CDR3: TGTGCCAGAAGCTTTAGCGGGAGGGCCGGGAATGAGCAGTTCTTC. Translating it yields CARSFSGRAGNEQFF.

The V call is TRBV29-1, the J call TRBJ1-5; 7 positions match TRBD1. The CDR3 covers 13 residues. Per germline, CDR1 SQVTM and CDR2 ANQGSEA. Unmatched junction bases numbered 9, after V lost 4 bases and J lost 9 bases. CDR3 DNA: TGCAGCGTTGTCGACAGGGCCGCTGGGCCCCAGCATTTT. Translated, it gives CSVVDRAAGPQHF.

The gene calls are TRBV3-1 (or the pseudogene TRBV3-2) and TRBJ2-1, with 12 bases that match TRBD2. Germline loops: CDR1 LGHDT, CDR2 YNNKEL (reference sequence). V was pared by 3 bases and J by 3 bases, with 9 bases of the junction left unmatched. This CDR3 region has 18 residues. The CDR3 region is CASSQPSGGALSYNEQFF. CDR3 nucleotide sequence: TGTGCCAGCAGCCAGCCTAGCGGGGGGGCATTAAGCTACAATGAGCAGTTCTTC.

The chain uses TRBV7-9 and TRBJ1-2, with D maybe TRBD1 (5 bases). This CDR3 is built from 14 residues. The ends were cut back, 5 bases at V and 0 bases at J, with 10 bases in the middle. Germline CDR1 reads SEHNR; CDR2 reads FQNEAQ (reference sequence). Written as DNA, the CDR3 is TGTGCCAGCAGCCCGGACACTACTAACTATGGCTACACCTTC. This gives the protein CASSPDTTNYGYTF.

The CDR3 reads CASSEGYRGTDTQYF. CDR3 nucleotides: TGCGCCAGCAGTGAGGGCTATAGGGGGACAGATACGCAGTATTTT. The chain carries TRBV10-1 and TRBJ2-3; D may be TRBD1 (6 bases). The CDR3 is 15 residues long. Trimming removed 2 bases at V and 3 bases at J, with 12 bases between. CDR1 and CDR2 (germline): WNHNN, SYGVQD (reference sequence).

This chain uses TRBV2 with TRBJ2-7; 8 bases agree with TRBD1. The CDR3 runs 14 residues. Trimming removed 6 bases from V and 2 bases from J; junction bases left unmatched: 6. The germline CDR1 and CDR2 sequences are SNHLY and FYNNEI. CDR3: CASSVDRDTYEQYF. CDR3 DNA sequence: TGTGCCAGCAGCGTGGACAGGGACACCTACGAGCAGTACTTC.

CDR3 residues: CSVSSPSTDTQYF. CDR3 sequence (DNA): TGCAGCGTTTCTAGCCCTAGCACAGATACGCAGTATTTT. This chain uses TRBV29-1 with TRBJ2-3; possible D gene TRBD2, 5 bases. The CDR3 runs to 13 residues. Germline V CDR1 and CDR2: SQVTM, ANQGSEA. Trimming removed 5 bases at V and 0 bases at J, with 9 bases between.

The chain carries TRBV6-5 and TRBJ2-7; TRBD1 might be the D (5 bases). The V gene's germline CDR1 is MNHEY and CDR2 SVGAGI. V lost 6 bases to trimming and J lost 2 bases, with 17 bases between them. This CDR3 has 15 residues. The CDR3: CASRQDRRWTYEQYF. In DNA, the CDR3 is TGTGCCAGCAGACAAGACAGACGGTGGACCTACGAGCAGTACTTC.

This chain connects TRBV14 to TRBJ2-7; 9 bases map to TRBD2. This CDR3 spans 15 amino acids. The germline CDR1 and CDR2 sequences are SGHDN and FVKESK. V lost 5 bases, J lost 2 bases, and 7 bases stayed unmatched. The CDR3 DNA reads TGTGCCAGCAGCGCCCGACTAGCGGCGGCCTACGAGCAGTACTTC. Translating gives CASSARLAAAYEQYF.

The chain uses TRBV11-2 and TRBJ2-1, with 7 nucleotides matching TRBD2. Germline V gives CDR1 SGHAT, CDR2 FQNNGV. After removal of 1 base from V and 8 bases from J, the junction contained 11 bases not matched to a gene. The length of the CDR3 is 16 residues. Here the CDR3 reads CASSLVGGRAGYEQFF. DNA for the CDR3: TGTGCCAGCAGCTTAGTTGGAGGGAGGGCCGGGTATGAGCAGTTCTTC.

J is TRBJ1-5 and V is TRBV27, with D maybe TRBD1 (5 bases). The CDR3 spans 13 residues. V dropped 5 bases and J dropped 2 bases, with 7 bases sitting between them. Germline CDR1 is MNHEY and CDR2 is SMNVEV (reference sequence). The CDR3 here is CASSQGGNQPQHF. DNA of the CDR3: TGTGCCAGCAGTCAAGGGGGCAATCAGCCCCAGCATTTT.

The V gene is TRBV18, the J gene TRBJ2-2; TRBD1 matches at 9 bases. Germline CDR1 and CDR2: KGHSH and LQKENI. Trimming at V came to 4 bases and at J to 5 bases, leaving 5 bases not matched to a gene. The CDR3 runs 15 residues. CDR3: CASSQGQGDTGELFF. CDR3 DNA sequence: TGTGCCAGCTCACAGGGACAGGGCGATACCGGGGAGCTGTTTTTT.

The V call is TRBV5-6, the J call TRBJ1-2; D is unresolved. V lost 0 bases and J 4 bases, leaving 7 bases between the germline ends. Per the germline V gene, CDR1 is SGHDT and CDR2 is YYEEEE. The CDR3 extends over 13 amino acids. The CDR3 DNA sequence: TGTGCCAGCAGCTTGGTAGAGGGCTATGGCTACACCTTC. Protein sequence: CASSLVEGYGYTF.

J is TRBJ2-1 and V is TRBV20-1; 7 nucleotides match TRBD2. This CDR3 has 16 amino acids. J was trimmed by 3 bases and V by 3 bases; bases with no gene match: 11. CDR1 DFQATT and CDR2 SNEGSKA come from the germline V gene (reference sequence). The chain's CDR3 is CSASRPRGGSYNEQFF. In DNA form, the CDR3 reads TGCAGTGCTAGTCGCCCACGGGGCGGGAGCTACAATGAGCAGTTCTTC.

The chain is built from TRBV18 and TRBJ1-5; 11 bases are a match to TRBD1. Per the germline V gene, CDR1 is KGHSH and CDR2 is LQKENI. CDR3 length equals 15 residues. V was clipped by 1 base and J by 6 bases; unmatched bases: 2. CDR3 bases: TGTGCCAGCTCACCACGGGACAGGGGGATTCAGCCCCAGCATTTT. Translation gives CASSPRDRGIQPQHF.

This clone showed up just a few times. The rearrangement uses TRBV2 and TRBJ1-2, with 9 bases matching TRBD1. Germline V CDR1 and CDR2: SNHLY, FYNNEI. Germline trimming cut 4 bases from V and 8 bases from J; bases unmatched to any gene: 8. This CDR3 region has 14 residues. The CDR3 here is CASSAQGASWGYTF. The CDR3 DNA sequence: TGTGCCAGCAGTGCACAGGGGGCGTCTTGGGGCTACACCTTC.

The gene calls are TRBV21-1 and TRBJ2-7; TRBD2 is the table's D call and was not checked against the DNA. TRBV21-1 is listed as a pseudogene. This CDR3 comprises 15 residues. The chain's CDR3 is CAREEGGDLIYEQYF. The CDR3 DNA sequence: TGTGCCAGAGAGGAGGGGGGGGACCTTATCTACGAGCAGTACTTC.